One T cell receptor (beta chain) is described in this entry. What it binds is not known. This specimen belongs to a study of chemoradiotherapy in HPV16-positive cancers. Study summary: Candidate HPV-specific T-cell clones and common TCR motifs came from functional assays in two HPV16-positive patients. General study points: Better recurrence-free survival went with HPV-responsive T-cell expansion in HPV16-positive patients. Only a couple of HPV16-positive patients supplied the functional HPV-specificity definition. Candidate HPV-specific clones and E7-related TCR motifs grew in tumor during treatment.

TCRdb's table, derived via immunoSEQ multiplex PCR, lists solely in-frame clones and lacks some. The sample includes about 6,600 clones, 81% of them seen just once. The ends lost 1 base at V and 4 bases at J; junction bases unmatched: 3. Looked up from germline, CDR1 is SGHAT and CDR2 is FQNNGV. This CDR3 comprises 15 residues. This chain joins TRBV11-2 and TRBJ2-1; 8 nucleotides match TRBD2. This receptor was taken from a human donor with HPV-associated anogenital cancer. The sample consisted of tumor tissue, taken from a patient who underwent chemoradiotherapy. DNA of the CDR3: TGTGCCAGCAGCTTAGTGCGGGGGGCTTACAATGAGCAGTTCTTC. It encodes CASSLVRGAYNEQFF.